This T cell receptor (beta chain) was sequenced during a study of T-cell memory formation after mild COVID-19. Looking at the study overall: TCR clusters were largely donor specific.

Using constant-segment primers, 5'RACE produced TCR alpha and TCR beta cDNA libraries carrying sample barcodes and UMIs. TCRdb fed the 5' RACE reads into MiXCR, producing one record per CDR3 protein. The sample contains about 400,000 distinct CDR3 sequences, about an eighth of which appear only once. V was pared by 2 bases and J by 4 bases, with 5 bases of the junction left unmatched. In germline, CDR1 is ENHRY, CDR2 SYGVKD. The CDR3 loop spans 15 amino acids. Overall study findings and caveats: A subset of responding clones appeared in pre-infection memory, suggesting cross-reactive memory joined. A second wave of clones peaked on day 37, and their SARS-CoV-2 specificity went unconfirmed.

This clonotype came up a few times. What it recognizes is unknown. This receptor was identified in a man between 18 and 35 years old who had mild COVID-19 (a few samples of this study predate the infection). Cell type and time point are not known. The chain couples TRBV10-3 to TRBJ1-2; 9 nucleotides match TRBD1. Sequenced material: PBMCs or a T cell subset sorted from them (not recorded which). This CDR3 is CAISERDRDVYGYTF. CDR3 DNA sequence: TGTGCCATCAGTGAGAGGGACAGGGACGTCTATGGCTACACCTTC.